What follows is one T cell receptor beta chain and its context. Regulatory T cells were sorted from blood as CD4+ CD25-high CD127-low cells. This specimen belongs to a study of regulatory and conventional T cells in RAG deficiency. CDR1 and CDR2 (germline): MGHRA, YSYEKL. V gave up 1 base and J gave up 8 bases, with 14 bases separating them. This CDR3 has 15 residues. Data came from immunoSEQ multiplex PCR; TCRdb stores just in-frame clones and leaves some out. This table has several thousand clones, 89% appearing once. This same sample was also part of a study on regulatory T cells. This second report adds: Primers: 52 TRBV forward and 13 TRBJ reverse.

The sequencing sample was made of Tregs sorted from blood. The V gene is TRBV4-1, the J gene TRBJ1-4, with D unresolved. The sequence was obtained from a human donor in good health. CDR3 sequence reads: CASSQAETVGEKLFF. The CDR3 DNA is TGCGCCAGCAGCCAAGCCGAGACGGTCGGAGAAAAACTGTTTTTT.